The sequence of this T cell receptor beta chain was determined in a study of blood T cell repertoires in COVID-19. Looking at the study overall: T cells, B-cell-depleted T cells, or PBMCs supplied cDNA or gDNA.

Sequencing used immunoSEQ multiplex PCR; TCRdb keeps in-frame clones, though not all of them. The sample yields about 100,000 clones, 91% seen once. The ends were cut back, 0 bases at V and 4 bases at J, with 16 bases in the middle. Germline V gene lookup returns CDR1 LGHNT and CDR2 FRNRAP. The CDR3 sequence is 17 residues long. Material: peripheral blood. The V and J genes are TRBV12-5 and TRBJ1-5, with a tentative D call TRBD1 (6 bases). The receptor's source is a man in his fifties with acute or convalescent COVID-19. The CDR3 nucleotides read TGTGCTAGTGGTTTGGTCCTTAGGGGAAGGGGGAATCAGCCCCAGCATTTT. Protein: CASGLVLRGRGNQPQHF.